Presented here are 7 T cell receptor beta chains from one specimen sequenced in a study of CD8 T cells in ankylosing spondylitis. TCRdb itself ran the 5' RACE reads through MiXCR, one entry per CDR3 protein. The repertoire consists of about 340,000 distinct CDR3 sequences, with roughly 15% occurring once and the leading ten covering 1.1%. The sample comprised blood, either unsorted or a sorted T cell fraction (not recorded which). The receptors derive from a male donor with ankylosing spondylitis or in good health (not recorded which).

The chain couples TRBV4-1 to TRBJ2-3, with D possibly being TRBD1 (7 bases). Trimming cost V 1 base and J 5 bases, with 13 bases left between them. Germline CDR1 MGHRA, CDR2 YSYEKL. This CDR3 has 15 residues. The CDR3: CASSQVAGGRDTQYF. The CDR3 nucleotides read TGCGCCAGCAGCCAAGTCGCAGGGGGGAGAGATACGCAGTATTTT.

The gene calls are TRBV5-6 and TRBJ2-5; no firm D call. With 4 bases removed from V and 1 base from J, the gap between germline ends came to 14 bases. The CDR3 is 15 amino acids. Germline lookup yields CDR1 SGHDT and CDR2 YYEEEE. CDR3 DNA: TGTGCCAGCAGCGAGATACAGCCTAGCCAAGAGACCCAGTACTTC. Protein sequence: CASSEIQPSQETQYF.

The chain joins TRBV6-1 to TRBJ2-7, with 7 bases that match TRBD1. This CDR3 comprises 13 residues. In germline, CDR1 is MNHNS, CDR2 SASEGT. The junction had 4 bases not matched to a gene; V was cut back by 7 bases and J by 1 base. The CDR3 spells CASTRQGSYEQYF. The CDR3 bases are TGTGCCAGCACCAGACAGGGATCCTACGAGCAGTACTTC.

V is TRBV12-3 or TRBV12-4 and J is TRBJ1-6; D gene uncertain. The CDR3 totals 15 residues. V dropped 1 base and J dropped 10 bases, with 14 bases sitting between them. The CDR3 sequence: CASSLGGVLSSPLHF. The DNA of the CDR3 is TGTGCCAGCAGTTTAGGGGGAGTTCTGTCCTCACCCCTCCACTTT.

This clonotype was seen a few times. This chain joins TRBV20-1 and TRBJ1-3, with D hard to call. CDR3 size: 13 residues. Germline lookup yields CDR1 DFQATT and CDR2 SNEGSKA (reference sequence). V shed 6 bases and J shed 4 bases, with 13 bases lying between them. CDR3 sequence reads: CSAAGSPGNTIYF. CDR3 nucleotide sequence: TGCAGTGCCGCGGGATCCCCCGGAAACACCATATATTTT.

This chain links TRBV7-9 with TRBJ2-7; the D gene could be TRBD1 or TRBD2 (5 bases each). Germline-derived CDR1 and CDR2 are SEHNR and FQNEAQ (reference sequence). The CDR3 consists of 15 residues. Trimming removed 4 bases at V and 5 bases at J, with 18 bases between. CDR3 in amino acids: CASSSKGTRSDEQYF. The DNA of the CDR3 is TGTGCCAGCAGCTCCAAAGGGACGAGGTCTGACGAGCAGTACTTC.

J is TRBJ2-2 and V is TRBV19, with 7 bases lining up with TRBD2. CDR1 is LNHDA, CDR2 SQIVND, per germline (reference sequence). V shed 6 bases, J shed 3 bases, and the junction held 10 bases outside the gene matches. This CDR3 is built from 16 residues. CDR3 region: CASREQGRGDTGELFF. The CDR3 DNA sequence: TGTGCCAGTAGAGAACAAGGCCGGGGGGACACCGGGGAGCTGTTTTTT. The whole variable domain, remainder taken from reference TRBV19 and TRBJ2-2, is DGGITQSPKYLFRKEGQNVTLSCEQNLNHDAMYWYRQDPGQGLRLIYYSQIVNDFQKGDIAEGYSVSREKKESFPLTVTSAQKNPTAFYLCASREQGRGDTGELFFGEGSRLTVL.